A selection of T cell receptor beta chains follows, all from one sample in a study of T cell repertoires in cytomegalovirus infection. Via MiXCR, TCRdb re-called the reads, giving one row per CDR3 protein. In the table there are around 310,000 distinct CDR3 sequences, 17% of which are singletons. Sequencing was done on a sample of PBMCs. These receptors all stem from a human donor in good health (CMV status not recorded). Some clones in this sample may be carry-over from other donors' samples. CDR3s include the opening cysteine and the closing phenylalanine or tryptophan. D genes are given only for firm matches. Expanded clones get a size class; other rows say once, few or many, or leave the size out.

J,size,V,D,CDR3,DNA
TRBJ1-2,few,TRBV25-1,-,CASSDQGPSMGYTF,TGTGCCAGCAGTGACCAGGGGCCTAGTATGGGCTACACCTTC
TRBJ2-4,many,TRBV6-2/TRBV6-3,-,CASRQPAQNIQYF,TGTGCCAGCAGACAGCCGGCCCAAAACATTCAGTACTTC
TRBJ2-5,many,TRBV7-9,-,CASSPPNIGTAETQYF,TGTGCCAGCAGCCCTCCGAACATAGGGACGGCGGAGACCCAGTACTTC
TRBJ1-2,few,TRBV19,-,CASSRGYGYTF,TGTGCCAGTAGTAGAGGATATGGCTACACCTTC
TRBJ1-2,many,TRBV12-3/TRBV12-4,TRBD1,CASSLTSGGYGYTF,TGTGCCAGCAGTTTAACGTCAGGGGGCTATGGCTACACCTTC
TRBJ1-1,few,TRBV6-1,-,CASTGDLMNTEAFF,TGTGCCAGCACCGGGGATCTTATGAACACTGAAGCTTTCTTT
TRBJ2-3,few,TRBV7-6,-,CASSFQGDTQYF,TGTGCCAGCAGCTTTCAGGGAGATACGCAGTATTTT
TRBJ1-3,many,TRBV7-9,-,CASSFYRGRAGNTIYF,TGTGCCAGCAGCTTTTACCGGGGGCGAGCTGGAAACACCATATATTTT
TRBJ1-2,-,TRBV5-5,TRBD1,CASSFTGGDYGYTF,TGTGCCAGCAGCTTCACAGGGGGCGACTATGGCTACACCTTC
TRBJ2-2,many,TRBV28,-,CASSLPMTGELFF,TGTGCCAGCAGTCTACCCATGACCGGGGAGCTGTTTTTT
TRBJ1-5,many,TRBV12-3/TRBV12-4,-,CASSLSQDQPQHF,TGTGCCAGCAGTTTAAGTCAGGATCAGCCCCAGCATTTT
TRBJ2-7,many,TRBV7-2,TRBD2,CASSLSGTSNYEQYF,TGTGCCAGCAGCTTGTCTGGGACTAGTAACTACGAGCAGTACTTC
TRBJ2-7,-,TRBV7-9,-,CASSPRDWETSFRF,TGTGCCAGCAGCCCGAGGGATTGGGAAACCTCGTTTCGCTTC
TRBJ2-7,-,TRBV18,-,CASSPDGGTYEQYF,TGTGCCAGCTCACCAGATGGGGGAACCTACGAGCAGTACTTC
TRBJ2-7,-,TRBV12-3/TRBV12-4,-,CASSPGASGEQYF,TGTGCCAGCAGTCCGGGGGCCTCGGGGGAGCAGTACTTC
TRBJ2-6,-,TRBV5-5,TRBD1,CASSFGTGRSGANVLTF,TGTGCCAGCAGCTTCGGGACAGGCCGCTCTGGGGCCAACGTCCTGACTTTC
TRBJ2-3,many,TRBV7-8,-,CASSWARAANTQYF,TGTGCCAGCAGCTGGGCGAGGGCGGCAAATACGCAGTATTTT
TRBJ1-4,-,TRBV6-5,-,CASRNEQDRNEKLFF,TGTGCCAGCAGGAATGAACAGGATAGAAATGAAAAACTGTTTTTT
TRBJ2-1,-,TRBV18,TRBD1,CASSLGTGDTYNEQFF,TGTGCCAGCTCACTCGGGACAGGGGATACTTACAATGAGCAGTTCTTC
TRBJ1-6,-,TRBV2,-,CASSELGTNNSPLHF,TGTGCCAGCAGTGAACTCGGGACTAATAATTCACCCCTCCACTTT
TRBJ1-4,-,TRBV4-2,TRBD1,CASSHDTGGSGEKLFF,TGTGCCAGCAGCCATGACACAGGGGGCTCCGGTGAAAAACTGTTTTTT
TRBJ2-7,many,TRBV7-2,-,CASSLEVYEQYF,TGTGCCAGCAGCTTAGAAGTCTACGAGCAGTACTTC
TRBJ2-6,many,TRBV7-2,-,CASSFEQGGSSGANVLTF,TGTGCCAGCAGCTTCGAGCAGGGTGGGAGCTCTGGGGCCAACGTCCTGACTTTC
TRBJ2-3,many,TRBV7-2,-,CASSSVYTDTQYF,TGTGCCAGCAGCTCCGTATACACAGATACGCAGTATTTT
TRBJ2-3,-,TRBV28,-,CASGFGATQYF,TGTGCCAGCGGTTTTGGAGCTACGCAGTATTTT
TRBJ1-4,few,TRBV20-1,-,CSARELGTAREKLFF,TGCAGTGCTAGAGAGCTCGGGACGGCACGTGAAAAACTGTTTTTT